The sequence of this T cell receptor beta chain was determined in a study of CD8 T cells in Susac syndrome. Points from the study as a whole: Only a relatively small number of individuals were included in the TCR sequencing and HLA analysis.

Negative isolation yielded CD4+ and CD8+ T cells, and FACS enriched TEMRA cells. In the case of this clonotype: What it binds is not known.

With random hexamers, about 0.5 to 1 ug RNA was reverse transcribed. The authors amplified TCR beta CDR3 across 54 Vbeta and 13 Jbeta using immunoSEQ multiplex PCR. TCRdb independently ran MiXCR on the immunoSEQ multiplex PCR reads; one entry per CDR3 protein. Of approximately 210,000 distinct CDR3 sequences listed, around 96% are singletons. The CDR3 has 18 amino acids. V shed 3 bases, J shed 5 bases, and the junction held 15 bases outside the gene matches. Germline CDR1 reads SGDLS; CDR2 reads YYNGEE. The TCR originated in a human donor with multiple sclerosis. This rearrangement joins TRBV9 to TRBJ2-3, with TRBD1 matching 10 bases. The sample was CD4+ T cells from PBMCs. CDR3 nucleotides: TGTGCCAGCAGCGCGGGCCCCGGGACAGGGGTAGTCCAAGATACGCAGTATTTT. It codes for CASSAGPGTGVVQDTQYF.